The clone carrying this TCR beta chain was recorded at least ten times. The data originate from a study of response to subunit inactivated influenza vaccine. TCRdb re-derived calls from the RT-PCR reads in MiXCR, one entry per CDR3 protein. Of approximately 530,000 distinct CDR3 sequences listed, over 10% are singletons. The TCR was taken from a man in his fifties who received an inactivated influenza vaccine. The sample consisted of PBMCs from blood, taken roughly 48 days after vaccination.

The CDR3, as DNA: TGTGCCAGCAGTTACAATTATCAACCCGAGCAGTACTTC. Its translation: CASSYNYQPEQYF. This chain joins TRBV6-6 and TRBJ2-7, with D unclear. CDR1 MNHNY and CDR2 SVGAGI come from the germline V gene (reference sequence). The CDR3 totals 13 residues. Trimming left V 2 bases short and J 6 bases short, with 11 bases between.